The 4 T cell receptor beta chains given below trace back to one sample, sequenced in a study of human T cells and chemical hapten exposure. Time point given: patch test 3, about 24 weeks after DPC sensitization. Treatment denoted: therapeutic diphenylcyclopropenone sensitization with weekly scalp DPC. In TCRdb, the RACE reads were re-called with MiXCR into one record per CDR3 protein. Here the sample spans roughly 53,000 distinct CDR3 sequences, about 10% being singletons. This specimen consisted of whole blood, obtained in connection with sensitization to the hapten diphenylcyclopropenone (DPC). The origin of the receptors is a woman aged 40-49 years with alopecia areata. Some clones in this sample may be carry-over from other donors' samples.

This clonotype was detected ten times or more. The chain uses TRBV12-3 or TRBV12-4 and TRBJ2-1, with a possible D match to TRBD2 (6 bases). This CDR3 spans 14 amino acids. Trimming left V 5 bases short and J 6 bases short, with 14 bases between. CDR3 in DNA: TGTGCCAGCAGTCCGAACGTCGGGGGCAATGAGCAGTTCTTC. As protein: CASSPNVGGNEQFF.

This clonotype was detected ten times or more. The chain combines TRBV9 with TRBJ2-3; D gene uncertain. This CDR3 region has 15 residues. From germline, CDR1 is SGDLS and CDR2 YYNGEE. Trimming shortened V by 4 bases and J by 1 base, and 13 bases separated the two germline ends. In DNA form, the CDR3 reads TGTGCCAGCAGCCAACTAAGTAGAGGCACAGATACGCAGTATTTT. Its protein product is CASSQLSRGTDTQYF. Full variable domain (remainder filled in from reference TRBV9 and TRBJ2-3): DSGVTQTPKHLITATGQRVTLRCSPRSGDLSVYWYQQSLDQGLQFLIQYYNGEERAKGNILERFSAQQFPDLHSELNLSSLELGDSALYFCASSQLSRGTDTQYFGPGTRLTVL.

The chain joins TRBV4-3 to TRBJ2-2, with TRBD2 matching 14 bases. This CDR3 spans 18 amino acids. V shed 3 bases and J 7 bases; nucleotides not matched to a gene: 10. Germline loops: CDR1 LGHNA, CDR2 YSLEER. CDR3 nucleotide sequence: TGCGCCAGCAGCCAGGGGACTAGCGGGGGAGTTCTTGGCGGGGAGCTGTTTTTT. It encodes CASSQGTSGGVLGGELFF.

This clonotype was observed at least ten times. This chain uses TRBV6-4 with TRBJ1-1; D gene ambiguous. The germline gives CDR1 MRHNA, CDR2 SNTAGT. Trimming cost V 3 bases and J 0 bases, with 5 bases left between them. The CDR3 has 13 residues. CDR3 in amino acids: CASSEGLNTEAFF. CDR3 sequence (DNA): TGTGCCAGCAGTGAAGGCCTGAACACTGAAGCTTTCTTT.